These 9 T cell receptor beta chains were all obtained from the same sample, sequenced in a study of sequential checkpoint blockade in melanoma (dated by TCRdb to the late 2010s). Library creation used the immunoSEQ multiplex PCR assay. Here the immuneACCESS table is served through TCRdb, limited to in-frame sequences with V and J called. Missing clones are a known gap in these copies; in checked studies unresolved V genes cover under half, and the rest lacks a known reason. For this sample the table gives 20,000 or so clones, of which under 70% were detected only once. Of the sample, 15% to 20% falls within the top ten clones. The sample's treatment or condition label, in plain terms: randomized to nivolumab then ipilimumab (arm A) or the reverse (arm B). This specimen was CD8+ T cells sorted from blood (inferred from file names), taken from a patient given nivolumab and ipilimumab in sequence. The receptor source for this set is a human donor with melanoma.

V usage is TRBV25-1 and J usage is TRBJ2-7; 10 bases agree with TRBD1. CDR1 MGHDK and CDR2 SYGVNS come from the germline V gene. The CDR3 loop spans 14 amino acids. After removal of 6 bases from V and 3 bases from J, the junction contained 5 bases not matched to a gene. CDR3 DNA sequence: TGTGCCAGCAGACCGGGACAGGGGATCTACGAGCAGTACTTC. Residues: CASRPGQGIYEQYF.

The chain employs TRBV27 and TRBJ1-1, with TRBD1 identical over 7 bases. The CDR3 contains 14 residues. Germline CDR1 is MNHEY and CDR2 is SMNVEV (reference sequence). V dropped 0 bases and J dropped 4; count of bases not matched to a gene: 2. Here the CDR3 reads CASSLSPGGTEAFF. DNA for the CDR3: TGTGCCAGCAGTTTATCCCCAGGGGGCACTGAAGCTTTCTTT.

The chain couples TRBV11-1 to TRBJ2-2, with D perhaps TRBD2 (5 bases). V lost 0 bases to trimming and J lost 4 bases, with 12 bases between them. Germline assignment: CDR1 SGHAT and CDR2 FQDESV (reference sequence). This CDR3 spans 16 amino acids. In DNA form, the CDR3 reads TGTGCCAGCAGCTTAGCTCGAGGGTCATCCACCGGGGAGCTGTTTTTT. It yields the protein CASSLARGSSTGELFF.

CDR3 loop: CATLPGLGGGEQFF. The CDR3 DNA reads TGTGCCACCCTTCCGGGACTAGGGGGCGGTGAGCAGTTCTTC. V is TRBV2 and J is TRBJ2-1; D perhaps matches TRBD2 (8 bases). The V end was cut by 10 bases, the J end by 9 bases, with 22 bases between. This CDR3 is built from 14 residues. Germline V CDR1 and CDR2: SNHLY, FYNNEI.

The chain uses TRBV9 and TRBJ2-1; 7 bases are a match to TRBD1. V gave up 5 bases and J gave up 2 bases; unmatched junction bases: 4. The CDR3 has 14 amino acids. The germline V gene has CDR1 SGDLS and CDR2 YYNGEE. The CDR3 DNA sequence: TGTGCCAGCAGTCGGGACAGTCCCTACAATGAGCAGTTCTTC. Protein sequence: CASSRDSPYNEQFF. Full variable domain (remainder filled in from reference TRBV9 and TRBJ2-1): DSGVTQTPKHLITATGQRVTLRCSPRSGDLSVYWYQQSLDQGLQFLIQYYNGEERAKGNILERFSAQQFPDLHSELNLSSLELGDSALYFCASSRDSPYNEQFFGPGTRLTVL.

This sequence joins TRBV11-3 and TRBJ1-2; 7 bases map to TRBD1. Germline V gene sequence: CDR1 SGHNT, CDR2 YENEEA. The CDR3 totals 13 residues. Losses at the gene ends were 4 bases for V and 8 bases for J; bases not matched to a gene: 7. The CDR3, as DNA: TGTGCCAGCAGCTCCTCAGGGGGTCGGGGCTACACCTTC. It is translated as CASSSSGGRGYTF. Full variable domain (rest looked up from reference TRBV11-3 and TRBJ1-2): EAGVVQSPRYKIIEKKQPVAFWCNPISGHNTLYWYLQNLGQGPELLIRYENEEAVDDSQLPKDRFSAERLKGVDSTLKIQPAELGDSAVYLCASSSSGGRGYTFGSGTRLTVV.

This clone ranks as medium-sized (0.01 to 0.1%). The chain joins TRBV7-3 to TRBJ2-1; 8 bases are shared with TRBD2. This CDR3 region has 16 residues. Trimming removed 5 bases from V and 7 bases from J; junction bases left unmatched: 13. Germline values: CDR1 SGHTA, CDR2 FQGTGA. CDR3 loop: CASSPYGGGIKNEQFF. The CDR3 DNA is TGTGCCAGCAGCCCTTACGGGGGGGGAATTAAAAATGAGCAGTTCTTC.

This clone appeared once. The chain couples TRBV4-1 to TRBJ2-1; D possibly corresponds to TRBD1 (6 bases). The CDR3 extends over 16 amino acids. The ends were cut back, 4 bases at V and 7 bases at J, with 20 bases in the middle. CDR1 MGHRA and CDR2 YSYEKL come from the germline V gene. CDR3 nucleotides: TGCGCCAGCAGCCGGTGGACAGAAAACCCGGGGAATGAGCAGTTCTTC. Translated: CASSRWTENPGNEQFF.

The chain recombines TRBV7-8 with TRBJ2-3; 13 positions agree with TRBD2. CDR1 and CDR2 (germline): SGHVS, FQNEAQ. The CDR3 is 17 residues long. V lost 5 bases and J lost 6; bases outside the gene matches: 11. DNA of the CDR3: TGTGCCAGCAGCCAGGGACTAGCGGGGAATGATGGGGATACGCAGTATTTT. Residues: CASSQGLAGNDGDTQYF.